This T cell receptor (beta chain) appears in the sequencing data of a study of blood T cell repertoires in COVID-19. Sequenced by immunoSEQ multiplex PCR; TCRdb stores in-frame clones only, minus some. The sample holds 35,000 to 45,000 clones, roughly 78% seen once. V lost 4 bases to trimming and J lost 5 bases, with 13 bases between them. The V gene's germline CDR1 is KGHDR and CDR2 SFDVKD. This CDR3 has 15 amino acids. The sequenced sample was peripheral blood. This rearrangement joins TRBV24-1 to TRBJ1-4; D perhaps matches TRBD1 (5 bases). This TCR was recovered from a man between 65 and 79 years old with acute or convalescent COVID-19. CDR3 protein: CATSDPGRENEKLFF. The CDR3 nucleotides read TGTGCCACCAGTGACCCAGGGCGAGAAAATGAAAAACTGTTTTTT.